The clone carrying this TCR beta chain was counted between two and nine times. Its antigen remains unidentified. This CDR3 region has 14 residues. V lost 0 bases to trimming and J lost 5 bases, with 14 bases between them. Germline CDR1 is DFQATT and CDR2 is SNEGSKA (reference sequence). Each donor (without exception) was a healthy Caucasian. Each cDNA held unique molecular identifiers, and template switching gave it a universal primer site. TCRdb itself ran the 5' RACE reads through MiXCR, one entry per CDR3 protein. The sample consists of around 240,000 distinct CDR3 sequences, roughly a tenth of them appearing once. The data belong to a study of identical twins. General study findings and limits: Invariant MAIT and iNKT cells may have partly biased zero-insertion analyses. Beta out-of-frame sequences displayed a weaker excess of sharing between twins.

The receptor comes from a man aged 50-60 years in good health. This sequence joins TRBV20-1 and TRBJ2-7; tentatively, D is TRBD2 (6 bases). Sequencing input: memory T cells sorted from blood. For the CDR3, the DNA is TGCAGTGCTAGAGACCCGTTACTAGCTGACGAGCAGTACTTC. Translating it yields CSARDPLLADEQYF.